The clone carrying this TCR beta chain was found once. Its antigen is currently unknown. CDR3 size: 15 residues. Germline V lookup: CDR1 SGDLS, CDR2 YYNGEE. The data stem from a study of cytomegalovirus exposure and HLA in healthy donors. Regarding the study as a whole: Subsequent analysis found a tendency for first-cohort TCR clusters to co-occur within the 120 or so validation repertoires.

Sequencing used immunoSEQ multiplex PCR; TCRdb keeps in-frame clones, though not all of them. The sample shows tens of thousands of clones, approximately 95% of them seen only once. Sequenced: PBMCs. The sequence derives from a woman aged 18-29 years in good health and CMV-seronegative. The chain couples TRBV9 to TRBJ2-5; 8 bases align to TRBD1. TRBJ2-7 matches the DNA end more closely, so the J call is doubtful. The CDR3 loop is CASSTQTGATYEQYF. The CDR3 DNA follows: TGTGCCAGCAGCACCCAGACAGGGGCAACCTACGAGCAGTACTTC.